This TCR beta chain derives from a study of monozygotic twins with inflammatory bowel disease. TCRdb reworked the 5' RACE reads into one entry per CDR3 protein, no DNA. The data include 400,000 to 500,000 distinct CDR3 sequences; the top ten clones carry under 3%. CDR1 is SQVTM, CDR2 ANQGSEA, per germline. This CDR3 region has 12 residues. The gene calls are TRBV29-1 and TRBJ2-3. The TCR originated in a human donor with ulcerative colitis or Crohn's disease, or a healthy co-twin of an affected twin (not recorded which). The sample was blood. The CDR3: CSVEIDTDTQYF.